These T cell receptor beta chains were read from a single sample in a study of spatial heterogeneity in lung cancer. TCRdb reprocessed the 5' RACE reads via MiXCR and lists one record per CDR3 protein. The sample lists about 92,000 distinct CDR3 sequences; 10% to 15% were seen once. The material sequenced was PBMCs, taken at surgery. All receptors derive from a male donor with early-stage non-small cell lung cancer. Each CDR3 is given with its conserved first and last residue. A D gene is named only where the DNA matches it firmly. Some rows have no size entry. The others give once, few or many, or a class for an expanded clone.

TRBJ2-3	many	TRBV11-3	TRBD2	TGTGCCAGCAGCTTAGATACTAGCGGGAGGACAGATACGCAGTATTTT	CASSLDTSGRTDTQYF
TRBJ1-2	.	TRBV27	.	TGTGCCAGCAGTTTTCATCTATCAGGGAACTATGGCTACACCTTC	CASSFHLSGNYGYTF
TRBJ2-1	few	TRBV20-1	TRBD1	TGCAGTGCTAGAGACGGAGGGACAGGGGGGAATGAGCAGTTCTTC	CSARDGGTGGNEQFF
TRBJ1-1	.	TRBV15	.	TGTGCCACCTCCACTCGGTCCCCCACTGAAGCTTTCTTT	CATSTRSPTEAFF
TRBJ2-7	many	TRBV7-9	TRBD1	TGTGCCAGCAGCCCACAGGGGGTGGACGAGCAGTACTTC	CASSPQGVDEQYF
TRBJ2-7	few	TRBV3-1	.	TGTGCCAGCAGCCTCCCGGGAGTTGAGCAGTACTTC	CASSLPGVEQYF
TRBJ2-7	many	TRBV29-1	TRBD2	TGCAGCGGAGGTATAGCGGGGGGGCTGGAGCAGTACTTC	CSGGIAGGLEQYF
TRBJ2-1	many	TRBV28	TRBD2	TGTGCCAGCAGTTCCCGTTGGACTAGCGGAGGCTCCTACAATGAGCAGTTCTTC	CASSSRWTSGGSYNEQFF
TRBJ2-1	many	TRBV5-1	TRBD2	TGCGCCAGCAGCCCGACCGGGACTAGCGGGAGCAATGAGCAGTTCTTC	CASSPTGTSGSNEQFF
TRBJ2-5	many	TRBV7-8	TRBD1	TGTGCCAGCAGCAACCGACGCCCCCCGGGACAGGGGACTAGGCCCCAGTACTTC	CASSNRRPPGQGTRPQYF
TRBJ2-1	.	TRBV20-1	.	TGCAGTGCTTCCCCTACCGCGAATGAGCAGTTCTTC	CSASPTANEQFF
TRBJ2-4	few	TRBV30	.	TGTGCCTGGAGTGTACTCCTAGGCAAAAACATTCAGTACTTC	CAWSVLLGKNIQYF
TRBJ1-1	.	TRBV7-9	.	TGTGCCAGCAGCGCTTTTGGGAACACTGAAGCTTTCTTT	CASSAFGNTEAFF
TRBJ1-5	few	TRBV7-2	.	TGTGCCAGCAGCTTACTCCGGGCTGAGCCCCAGCATTTT	CASSLLRAEPQHF
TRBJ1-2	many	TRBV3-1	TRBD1	TGTGCCAGCAGCCAAGATTGGACAGGCGCTAACTATGGCTACACCTTC	CASSQDWTGANYGYTF
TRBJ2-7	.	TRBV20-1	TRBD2	TGCAGTGCGAGGACTAGCGGCAACTACGAGCAGTACTTC	CSARTSGNYEQYF
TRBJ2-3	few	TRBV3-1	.	TGTGCCAGCAGCCTTAACCACGGACTCACAGATACGCAGTATTTT	CASSLNHGLTDTQYF
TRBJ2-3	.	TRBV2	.	TGTGCCAGCAGTTCCTGGCGGAATACGCAGTATTTT	CASSSWRNTQYF
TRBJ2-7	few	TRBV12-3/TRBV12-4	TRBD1	TGTGCCAGCAGCCGAACCCCGGGACAGCACCCTTACCAGCAGTACTTC	CASSRTPGQHPYQQYF
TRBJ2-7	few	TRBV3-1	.	TGTGCCAGCAGCGGGACACTTTCCTACGAGCAGTACTTC	CASSGTLSYEQYF
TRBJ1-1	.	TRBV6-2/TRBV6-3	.	TGTGCCAGCAGTGAAATAGGGTGGAACACTGAAGCTTTCTTT	CASSEIGWNTEAFF
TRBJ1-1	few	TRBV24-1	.	TGTGCCACCCTGCGGTGGCCAGTCGGGAACACTGAAGCTTTCTTT	CATLRWPVGNTEAFF
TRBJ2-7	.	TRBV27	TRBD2	TGTGCCAGCAGTTACTCCGGGGGGGGGTACTACGAGCAGTACTTC	CASSYSGGGYYEQYF
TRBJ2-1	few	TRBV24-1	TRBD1	TGTGCCACCGGGACAGGCATTTCTAATGAGCAGTTCTTC	CATGTGISNEQFF
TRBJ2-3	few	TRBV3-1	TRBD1	TGTGCCAGCAGCCAAGACCCCCCAGGGGGAGCGGATACGCAGTATTTT	CASSQDPPGGADTQYF
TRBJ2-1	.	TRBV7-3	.	TGTGCCAGCAGCGCAGTTCCGGCCTACAATGAGCAGTTCTTC	CASSAVPAYNEQFF
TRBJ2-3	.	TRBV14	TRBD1	TGTGCCAGCAGCCAAGAGACAGGGTGGGGCACAGATACGCAGTATTTT	CASSQETGWGTDTQYF
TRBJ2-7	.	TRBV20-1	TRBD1	TGCAGTGCTACGCAACCGGGACAGGAGGTCCTCGAGCAGTACTTC	CSATQPGQEVLEQYF
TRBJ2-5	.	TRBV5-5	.	TGTGCCAGCAGCTTGGGATCAGGGGTTGGGGAGACCCAGTACTTC	CASSLGSGVGETQYF
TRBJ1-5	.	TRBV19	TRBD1	TGTGCCAGTAGCTTTGACAGGGGACATAGCAATCAGCCCCAGCATTTT	CASSFDRGHSNQPQHF
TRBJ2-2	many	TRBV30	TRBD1	TGTGCCTGGAGTCTAACAGGGGTAACCGGGGAGCTGTTTTTT	CAWSLTGVTGELFF
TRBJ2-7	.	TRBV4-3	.	TGCGCCAGCAGCCAAGATCGGGGGCCCGAAGCGGGGCAGTACTTC	CASSQDRGPEAGQYF
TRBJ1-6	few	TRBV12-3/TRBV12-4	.	TGTGCCAGCAGTCCGACCCAGGCGGATAATTCACCCCTCCACTTT	CASSPTQADNSPLHF
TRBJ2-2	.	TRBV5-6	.	TGTGCCAGCAGCTTGTATAGGCTAGCAGAGTCGAACACCGGGGAGCTGTTTTTT	CASSLYRLAESNTGELFF
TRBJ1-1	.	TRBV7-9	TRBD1	TGTGCCAGCAGCTTAGATGGGACAGGTTCTAAAGCTTTCTTT	CASSLDGTGSKAFF
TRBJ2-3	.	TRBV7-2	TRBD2	TGTGCCAGCAGCTTAGTTAGGCTAGCGGGGCCGACGAATGGTACGCAGTATTTT	CASSLVRLAGPTNGTQYF
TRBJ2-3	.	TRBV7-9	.	TGTGCCAGCAGCTCCCAGGGGTCTAGCACAGATACGCAGTATTTT	CASSSQGSSTDTQYF
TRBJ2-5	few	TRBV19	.	TGTGCCAGTAGTATAGATGGGGGTACGGAGACCCAGTACTTC	CASSIDGGTETQYF
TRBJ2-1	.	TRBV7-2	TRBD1	TGTGCCAGCAGCCCCACGGGGCAGGGGGACAATGAGCAGTTCTTC	CASSPTGQGDNEQFF
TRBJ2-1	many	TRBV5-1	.	TGCGCCAGCAGCTTGATCAAGCGGGTCGCCTACAATGAGCAGTTCTTC	CASSLIKRVAYNEQFF
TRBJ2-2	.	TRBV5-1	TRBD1	TGCGCCAGCAGCTGGGACAGGTTTGGAACCGGGGAGCTGTTTTTT	CASSWDRFGTGELFF
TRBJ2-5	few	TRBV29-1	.	TGCAGCGCCGTTTATCGTTTTCTCAGGGGAAAACTTCAAGAGACCCAGTACTTC	CSAVYRFLRGKLQETQYF
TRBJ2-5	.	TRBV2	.	TGTGCCAGCACTACGGGCCAACAAGAGACCCAGTACTTC	CASTTGQQETQYF
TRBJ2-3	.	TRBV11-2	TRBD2	TGTGCCAGCAGTAGGAGGACTAGCGGATTCACAGATACGCAGTATTTT	CASSRRTSGFTDTQYF
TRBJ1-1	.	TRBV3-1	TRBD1	TGTGCCAGCAGAAGGGACAGGGGGACGGGAATGAACACTGAAGCTTTCTTT	CASRRDRGTGMNTEAFF
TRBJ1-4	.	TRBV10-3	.	TGTGCCATCAGTGAGTCTCTCCATGCAACTAATGAAAAACTGTTTTTT	CAISESLHATNEKLFF
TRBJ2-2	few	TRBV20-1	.	TGCAGTGCTAGAGGACTAAACACCGGGGAGCTGTTTTTT	CSARGLNTGELFF
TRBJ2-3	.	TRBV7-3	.	TGTGCCAGCAGCAAGGAGGGGGCCACAGATACGCAGTATTTT	CASSKEGATDTQYF
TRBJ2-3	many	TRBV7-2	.	TGTGCCAGCAGCTCAATGAGAGATACGCAGTATTTT	CASSSMRDTQYF